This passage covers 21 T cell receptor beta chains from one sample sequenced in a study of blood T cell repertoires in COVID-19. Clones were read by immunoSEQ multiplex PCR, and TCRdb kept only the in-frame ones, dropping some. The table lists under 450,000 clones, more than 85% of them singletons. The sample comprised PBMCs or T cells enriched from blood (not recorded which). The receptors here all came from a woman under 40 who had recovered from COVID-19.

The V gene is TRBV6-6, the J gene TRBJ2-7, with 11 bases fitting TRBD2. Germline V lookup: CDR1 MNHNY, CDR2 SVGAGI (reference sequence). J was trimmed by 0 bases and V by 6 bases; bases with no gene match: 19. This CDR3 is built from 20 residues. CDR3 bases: TGTGCCAGCAGCCACACCTTCCGAGTCGCTGGGACTAGCGGCTCCTACGAGCAGTACTTC. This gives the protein CASSHTFRVAGTSGSYEQYF.

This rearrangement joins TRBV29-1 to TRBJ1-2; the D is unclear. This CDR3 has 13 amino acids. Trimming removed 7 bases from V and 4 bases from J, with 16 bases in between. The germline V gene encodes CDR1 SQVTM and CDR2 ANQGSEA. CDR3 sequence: CSAEGRSVYGYTF. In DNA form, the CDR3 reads TGCAGCGCCGAGGGAAGGAGCGTCTATGGCTACACCTTC.

CDR3 sequence: CASSWTGLSGNTIYF. CDR3 bases: TGTGCCAGCAGCTGGACAGGGCTCTCTGGAAACACCATATATTTT. The chain is built from TRBV7-2 and TRBJ1-3, with 8 nucleotides matching TRBD1. Trimming took 4 bases from V and 0 from J; bases not matched to a gene: 2. The CDR3 extends over 15 amino acids. Germline CDR1 is SGHTA and CDR2 is FQGNSA.

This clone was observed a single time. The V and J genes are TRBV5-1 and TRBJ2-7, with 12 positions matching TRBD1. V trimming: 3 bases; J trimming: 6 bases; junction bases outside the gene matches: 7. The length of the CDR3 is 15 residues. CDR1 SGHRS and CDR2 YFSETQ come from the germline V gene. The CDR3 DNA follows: TGCGCCAGCAGCTCGCCGGGACAGGGGGCATCCGAGCAGTACTTC. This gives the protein CASSSPGQGASEQYF.

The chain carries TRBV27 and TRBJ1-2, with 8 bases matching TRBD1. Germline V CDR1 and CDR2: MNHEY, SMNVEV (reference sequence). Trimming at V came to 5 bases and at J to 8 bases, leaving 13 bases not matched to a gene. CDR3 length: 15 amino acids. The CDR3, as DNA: TGTGCCAGCAGTGAGAGAAAGGACAGGGCTGAGGGCTACACCTTC. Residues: CASSERKDRAEGYTF.

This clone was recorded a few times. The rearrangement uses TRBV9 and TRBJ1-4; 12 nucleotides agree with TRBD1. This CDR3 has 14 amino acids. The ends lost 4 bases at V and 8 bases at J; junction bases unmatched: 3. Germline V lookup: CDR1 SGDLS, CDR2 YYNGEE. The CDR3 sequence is CASSSGTGGEKLFF. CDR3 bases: TGTGCCAGCAGCTCCGGGACAGGGGGCGAAAAACTGTTTTTT. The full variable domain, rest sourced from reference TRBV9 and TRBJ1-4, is DSGVTQTPKHLITATGQRVTLRCSPRSGDLSVYWYQQSLDQGLQFLIQYYNGEERAKGNILERFSAQQFPDLHSELNLSSLELGDSALYFCASSSGTGGEKLFFGSGTQLSVL.

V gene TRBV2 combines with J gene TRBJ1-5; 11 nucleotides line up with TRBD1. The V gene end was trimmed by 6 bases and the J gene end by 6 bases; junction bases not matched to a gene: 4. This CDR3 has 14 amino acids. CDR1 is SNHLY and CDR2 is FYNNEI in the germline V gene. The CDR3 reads CASSGTGGGQPQHF. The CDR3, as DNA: TGTGCCAGCAGCGGGACAGGGGGAGGTCAGCCCCAGCATTTT.

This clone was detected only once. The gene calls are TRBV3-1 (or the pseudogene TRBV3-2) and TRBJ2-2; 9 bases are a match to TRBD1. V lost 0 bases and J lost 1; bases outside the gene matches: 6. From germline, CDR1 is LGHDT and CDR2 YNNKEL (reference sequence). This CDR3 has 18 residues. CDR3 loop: CASSQDLGTGLNTGELFF. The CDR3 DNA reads TGTGCCAGCAGCCAAGATCTCGGGACAGGGCTGAACACCGGGGAGCTGTTTTTT.

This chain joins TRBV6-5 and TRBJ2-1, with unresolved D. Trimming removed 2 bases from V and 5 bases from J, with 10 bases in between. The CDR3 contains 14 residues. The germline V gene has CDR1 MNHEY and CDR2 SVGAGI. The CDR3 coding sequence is TGTGCCAGCAGTTACCAAGTGAGCCACAATGAGCAGTTCTTC. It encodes CASSYQVSHNEQFF.

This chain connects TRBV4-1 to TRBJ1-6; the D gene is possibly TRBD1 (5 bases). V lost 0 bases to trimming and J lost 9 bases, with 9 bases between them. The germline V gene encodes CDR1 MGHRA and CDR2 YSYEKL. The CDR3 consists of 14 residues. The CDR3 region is CASSQDARASPLHF. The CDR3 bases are TGCGCCAGCAGCCAAGACGCCAGGGCTTCACCCCTCCACTTT.

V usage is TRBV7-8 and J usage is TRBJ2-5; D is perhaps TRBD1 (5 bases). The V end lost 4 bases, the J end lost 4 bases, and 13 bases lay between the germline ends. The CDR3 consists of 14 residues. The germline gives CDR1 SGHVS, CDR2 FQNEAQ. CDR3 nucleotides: TGTGCCAGCAGCTCCTCAGGGTCGGGAGAGACCCAGTACTTC. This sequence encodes CASSSSGSGETQYF.

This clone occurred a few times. CDR3 sequence (DNA): TGTGCCAGCAGTGATCGGTTGGGAGGGGTACAGATCGCAACTAATGAAAAACTGTTTTTT. Protein product: CASSDRLGGVQIATNEKLFF. This rearrangement joins TRBV6-1 to TRBJ1-4, with D perhaps matching TRBD1 (5 bases). The V and J ends lost 3 bases and 0 bases respectively, with 23 bases between them. The CDR3 is 20 residues long. Germline CDR1 and CDR2: MNHNS and SASEGT.

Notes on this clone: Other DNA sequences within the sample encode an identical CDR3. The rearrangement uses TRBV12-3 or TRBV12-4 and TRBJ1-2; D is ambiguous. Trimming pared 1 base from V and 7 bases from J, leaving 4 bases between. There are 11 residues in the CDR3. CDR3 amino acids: CASSLGSGYTF. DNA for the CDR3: TGTGCCAGCAGTTTAGGGAGTGGCTACACCTTC.

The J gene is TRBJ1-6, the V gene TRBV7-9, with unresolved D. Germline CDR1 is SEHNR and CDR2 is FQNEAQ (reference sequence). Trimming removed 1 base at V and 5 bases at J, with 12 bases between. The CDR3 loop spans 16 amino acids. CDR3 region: CASSLGSAVNNSPLHF. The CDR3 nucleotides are TGTGCCAGCAGCTTAGGATCTGCGGTGAATAATTCACCCCTCCACTTT.

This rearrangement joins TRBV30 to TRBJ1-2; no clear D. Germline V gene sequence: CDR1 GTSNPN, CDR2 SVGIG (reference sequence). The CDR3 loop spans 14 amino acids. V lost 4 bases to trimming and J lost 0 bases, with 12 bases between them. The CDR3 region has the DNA TGTGCCTGGAAAGGGCGGAGGGCTAACTATGGCTACACCTTC. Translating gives CAWKGRRANYGYTF.

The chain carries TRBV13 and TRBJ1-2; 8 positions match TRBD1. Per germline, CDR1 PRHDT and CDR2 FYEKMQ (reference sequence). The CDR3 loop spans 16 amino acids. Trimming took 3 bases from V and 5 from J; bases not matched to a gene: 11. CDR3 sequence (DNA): TGTGCCAGCAGCTTCCGAGGACAGGGTGTTGAATATGGCTACACCTTC. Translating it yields CASSFRGQGVEYGYTF.

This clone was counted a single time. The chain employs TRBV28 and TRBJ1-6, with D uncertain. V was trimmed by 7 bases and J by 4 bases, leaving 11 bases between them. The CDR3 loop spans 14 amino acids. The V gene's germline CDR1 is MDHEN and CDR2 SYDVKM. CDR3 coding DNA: TGTGCCAGCACCCTTGTGGCATATAATTCACCCCTCCACTTT. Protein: CASTLVAYNSPLHF.

CDR3 sequence: CASSERGDNEQFF. The CDR3 DNA is TGTGCCAGCAGTGAGCGGGGGGACAATGAGCAGTTCTTC. This sequence joins TRBV2 and TRBJ2-1; TRBD2 aligns across 8 bases. The V gene end was trimmed by 3 bases and the J gene end by 5 bases; junction bases not matched to a gene: 0. The CDR3 loop spans 13 amino acids. Germline V gives CDR1 SNHLY, CDR2 FYNNEI.

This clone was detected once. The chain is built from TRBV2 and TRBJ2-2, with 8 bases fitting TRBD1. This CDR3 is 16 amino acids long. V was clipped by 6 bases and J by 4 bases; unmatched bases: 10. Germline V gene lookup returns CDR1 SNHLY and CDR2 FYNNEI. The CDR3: CASRRTRGLGTGELFF. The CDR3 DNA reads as TGTGCCAGCAGAAGAACCAGGGGGCTAGGCACCGGGGAGCTGTTTTTT.

This chain's CDR3 is CASSPGGIYYEQYF. CDR3 bases: TGTGCCAGCAGTCCTGGAGGGATATACTACGAGCAGTACTTC. The chain carries TRBV28 and TRBJ2-7, with a possible D match to TRBD2 (6 bases). The CDR3 covers 14 residues. Trimming shortened V by 5 bases and J by 3 bases, and 14 bases separated the two germline ends. Germline CDR1 and CDR2: MDHEN and SYDVKM.

Here the CDR3 reads CASSLGLTSGSTYNEQFF. CDR3 DNA sequence: TGTGCCAGCAGCTTAGGCTTGACTAGCGGGAGTACCTACAATGAGCAGTTCTTC. V and J are TRBV11-3 and TRBJ2-1; 12 bases align to TRBD2. J lost 2 bases, V lost 1 base, and 6 bases had no gene match. CDR1 and CDR2 from the germline V gene are SGHNT and YENEEA. This CDR3 region has 18 residues.